The T cell receptor (beta chain) under discussion was sequenced for a study of lymphopenia after photon versus proton radiotherapy. A remark on this clone: Its antigen is currently unknown.

Findings of the study overall: Post-nadir diversity loss with photons came from oligoclonal expansion, particularly CD8+ Temra cells. Better survival with proton therapy was suggested as possible, not demonstrated.

Libraries were prepared by immunoSEQ multiplex PCR; TCRdb keeps only in-frame clonotypes and omits some of them. This sample yields 68,000 or so clones, of which just over 90% are seen a single time; approximately 2.6% belongs to the top ten. This receptor was identified in a woman in her 70s with pancreatic cancer. The material was peripheral blood, obtained from a patient treated with photon-based radiotherapy.

The CDR3 region has the DNA TGTGCCAGCAGTGTAGGGACAAACTATGGCTACACCTTC. Amino acids: CASSVGTNYGYTF. The chain combines TRBV6-1 with TRBJ1-2; tentatively, D is TRBD1 (6 bases). Germline V gene lookup returns CDR1 MNHNS and CDR2 SASEGT. The CDR3 has 13 residues. V was clipped by 4 bases and J by 2 bases, with 8 bases between them.